This section outlines one T cell receptor (beta chain) sequence together with its context. Germline V gives CDR1 LNHDA, CDR2 SQIVND (reference sequence). The ends lost 5 bases at V and 1 base at J; junction bases unmatched: 3. CDR3 length equals 14 residues. The method was immunoSEQ multiplex PCR; TCRdb's version includes in-frame clones alone and lacks a portion of them. The sample has about 130,000 clones, 70% to 80% seen once; the top ten hold around 5%. The source of the sample is a study of blood T cell repertoires in COVID-19. Study-wide background: Some COVID-19 samples were acute and others convalescent; all came from the United States, Italy and Spain.

Sequencing used peripheral blood. This TCR was sampled from a woman between 65 and 79 years old with COVID-19, enrolled during active disease. The V gene is TRBV19, the J gene TRBJ1-1, with 8 bases identical to TRBD1. The CDR3: CASSPGQANTEAFF. The CDR3 region has the DNA TGTGCCAGTAGTCCGGGACAGGCGAACACTGAAGCTTTCTTT.